This note documents a single TCR beta chain sequence. Its cognate antigen is unknown. This sample stems from a study of human T cells and chemical hapten exposure. Study-wide results and caveats: No shift was seen in TCRs above 1 in 1000 frequency with DPC sensitization. Against controls, expanded TCRs gave rise to significantly more large CDR3 similarity clusters.

TCRdb fed the RACE reads into MiXCR, producing one record per CDR3 protein. The sample consists of a few hundred thousand distinct CDR3 sequences, around 9.3% of them appearing once. The time point here: pre-sensitization, week 0. Noted treatment: therapeutic diphenylcyclopropenone sensitization with weekly scalp DPC. The receptor was isolated from a middle-aged woman with alopecia areata. Some clones in this sample may be carry-over from other donors' samples. Sequenced here: whole blood, sampled in connection with sensitization to the hapten diphenylcyclopropenone (DPC).

DNA of the CDR3: TGCAGCGTTGGGGGAGGGGCCGCTGAAGCTTTCTTT. It encodes CSVGGGAAEAFF. The gene calls are TRBV29-1 and TRBJ1-1, with D tentatively TRBD1 (5 bases). The CDR3 length is 12 residues. V lost 4 bases and J lost 6, with 12 bases in between. Germline loops: CDR1 SQVTM, CDR2 ANQGSEA.